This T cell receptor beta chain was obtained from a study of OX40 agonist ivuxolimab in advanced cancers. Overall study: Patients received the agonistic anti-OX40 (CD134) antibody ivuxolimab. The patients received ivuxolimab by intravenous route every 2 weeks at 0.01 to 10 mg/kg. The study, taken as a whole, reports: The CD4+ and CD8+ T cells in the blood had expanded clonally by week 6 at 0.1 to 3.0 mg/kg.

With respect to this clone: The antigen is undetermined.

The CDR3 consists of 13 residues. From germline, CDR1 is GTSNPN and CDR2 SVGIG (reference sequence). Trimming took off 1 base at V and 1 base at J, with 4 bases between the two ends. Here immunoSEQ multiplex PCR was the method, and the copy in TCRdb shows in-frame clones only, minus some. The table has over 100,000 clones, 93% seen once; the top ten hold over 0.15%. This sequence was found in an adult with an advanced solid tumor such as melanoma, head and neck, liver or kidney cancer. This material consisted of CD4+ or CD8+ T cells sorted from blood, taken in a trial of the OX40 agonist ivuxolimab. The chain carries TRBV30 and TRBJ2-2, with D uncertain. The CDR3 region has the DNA TGTGCCTGGAGTGCCTGGAACACCGGGGAGCTGTTTTTT. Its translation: CAWSAWNTGELFF.